These T cell receptor beta chains were read from a single sample in a study of beta chain features in type 1 diabetes. TCRdb's table, derived via immunoSEQ multiplex PCR, lists solely in-frame clones and lacks some. The sample records fewer than 450,000 clones, less than 15% being singletons. Sequencing used naive CD4+ T cells from blood. Receptors were obtained from a young woman with type 1 diabetes. Each CDR3 is given with its conserved first and last residue. The order of the fields is D gene, J gene, clone size, V gene, CDR3 DNA, CDR3 protein. A D gene is named only where the DNA matches it firmly. For some rows the clone size is stated as once, few or many, or as a class when expanded; others skip it.

D: NA
J: TRBJ2-5
size: NA
V: TRBV18
DNA: TGTGCCAGCTCACAAAACTTGGTACTCGGAGAGACCCAGTACTTC
CDR3: CASSQNLVLGETQYF

D: TRBD1
J: TRBJ1-5
size: few
V: TRBV6-5
DNA: TGTGCCAGCAGTCCCGGGACAGGCAATCAGCCCCAGCATTTT
CDR3: CASSPGTGNQPQHF

D: NA
J: TRBJ2-2
size: NA
V: TRBV30
DNA: TGTGCCTGGAGTGTTATGGGGCTTACTCACGGGGAGCTGTTTTTT
CDR3: CAWSVMGLTHGELFF

D: TRBD1
J: TRBJ2-7
size: NA
V: TRBV5-1
DNA: TGCGCCAGCAGCTACGGACAGGGCACCTCCTACGAGCAGTACTTC
CDR3: CASSYGQGTSYEQYF

D: TRBD1
J: TRBJ2-1
size: NA
V: TRBV10-3
DNA: TGTGCCATCAGTTGGACAGGGGCCTACAATGAGCAGTTCTTC
CDR3: CAISWTGAYNEQFF

D: NA
J: TRBJ2-3
size: NA
V: TRBV29-1
DNA: TGCAGCGTTGAAGTAGGTAGCGCAGATACGCAGTATTTT
CDR3: CSVEVGSADTQYF

D: TRBD2
J: TRBJ2-7
size: NA
V: TRBV28
DNA: TGTGCCTCCTGGCCGGGGGGAGCCCACTACGAGCAGTACTTC
CDR3: CASWPGGAHYEQYF

D: TRBD1
J: TRBJ2-3
size: NA
V: TRBV7-2
DNA: TGTGCCAGCAGCCTCCGGACAGGGAGCACAGATACGCAGTATTTT
CDR3: CASSLRTGSTDTQYF

D: NA
J: TRBJ2-4
size: NA
V: TRBV19
DNA: TGTGCCAGTAGTATTTCAGGGTCTCCGCTTCAGTACTTC
CDR3: CASSISGSPLQYF

D: NA
J: TRBJ2-1
size: few
V: TRBV9
DNA: TGTGCCAGCAGCGTAACCGGGACCCAGGGGAATGAGCAGTTCTTC
CDR3: CASSVTGTQGNEQFF

D: TRBD2
J: TRBJ2-1
size: few
V: TRBV18
DNA: TGTGCCAGCTCACCAGGACTAGCGGGGTACAATGAGCAGTTCTTC
CDR3: CASSPGLAGYNEQFF

D: TRBD1
J: TRBJ1-2
size: NA
V: TRBV19
DNA: TGTGCCAGTAGTAGGGGACAGGCCGCCTATGGCTACACCTTC
CDR3: CASSRGQAAYGYTF

D: NA
J: TRBJ1-3
size: few
V: TRBV27
DNA: TGTGCCAGCAGTTTATCCATCTCTGGAAACACCATATATTTT
CDR3: CASSLSISGNTIYF

D: NA
J: TRBJ2-3
size: NA
V: TRBV12-5
DNA: TGTGCTAGTGGTCTGACAGGCACAGATACGCAGTATTTT
CDR3: CASGLTGTDTQYF

D: TRBD1
J: TRBJ1-2
size: few
V: TRBV5-1
DNA: TGCGCCAGCAGCTTGACAGGGGGCGATGGCTACACCTTC
CDR3: CASSLTGGDGYTF

D: TRBD1
J: TRBJ2-5
size: few
V: TRBV4-1
DNA: TGCGCCAGCAGCCCGGACAGGCAAGAGACCCAGTACTTC
CDR3: CASSPDRQETQYF

D: NA
J: TRBJ2-3
size: few
V: TRBV20-1
DNA: TGCAGTGCCGGGGGAAATACGCAGTATTTT
CDR3: CSAGGNTQYF

D: NA
J: TRBJ2-1
size: NA
V: TRBV14
DNA: TGTGCCAGCAGCCAAGATCCGGGCGGGAACTACAATGAGCAGTTCTTC
CDR3: CASSQDPGGNYNEQFF

D: TRBD1
J: TRBJ2-5
size: NA
V: TRBV11-2
DNA: TGTGCCAGCAGCTCCAACAGGGGGAGGCTGACCCAGTACTTC
CDR3: CASSSNRGRLTQYF

D: NA
J: TRBJ1-1
size: NA
V: TRBV29-1
DNA: TGCAGCGTTGAATCGGCAGGCCTTAAGACTGAAGCTTTCTTT
CDR3: CSVESAGLKTEAFF

D: NA
J: TRBJ2-3
size: few
V: TRBV5-4
DNA: TGTGCCAGCGCAACGGCTAGCGGCACAGATACGCAGTATTTT
CDR3: CASATASGTDTQYF

D: NA
J: TRBJ1-1
size: NA
V: TRBV11-2
DNA: TGTGCCAGCAGCTTCAGCCCCCAGGGGATGAACACTGAAGCTTTCTTT
CDR3: CASSFSPQGMNTEAFF

D: NA
J: TRBJ2-5
size: NA
V: TRBV30
DNA: TGTGCCTGGAGTGTAGACATAAAAGAGACCCAGTACTTC
CDR3: CAWSVDIKETQYF

D: NA
J: TRBJ2-6
size: NA
V: TRBV19
DNA: TGTGCCAGCAGAGACGGACAGCACTCTGGGGCCAACGTCCTGACTTTC
CDR3: CASRDGQHSGANVLTF

D: NA
J: TRBJ1-5
size: few
V: TRBV29-1
DNA: TGCAGCGTTGCAGGGAATGGACAGCCCCAGCATTTT
CDR3: CSVAGNGQPQHF

D: TRBD1
J: TRBJ2-3
size: NA
V: TRBV12-5
DNA: TGTGCTAGTGGTTTGGGACAGGGGGATGGTCTCACAGATACGCAGTATTTT
CDR3: CASGLGQGDGLTDTQYF

D: NA
J: TRBJ2-4
size: NA
V: TRBV2
DNA: TGTGCCAGCAGTACTAGAAAAAAAAACATTCAGTACTTC
CDR3: CASSTRKKNIQYF

D: TRBD1
J: TRBJ1-2
size: few
V: TRBV28
DNA: TGTGCCAGCAGTTTCCCAGGGGGCAATGGCTACACCTTC
CDR3: CASSFPGGNGYTF

D: NA
J: TRBJ1-3
size: NA
V: TRBV30
DNA: TGTGCCTGGAGTGTAACGGTCTCTGGAAACACCATATATTTT
CDR3: CAWSVTVSGNTIYF

D: NA
J: TRBJ1-2
size: NA
V: TRBV30
DNA: TGTGCCTGGAGTCCCGACAGGCCGAGTGGCTACACCTTC
CDR3: CAWSPDRPSGYTF

D: TRBD1
J: TRBJ1-2
size: few
V: TRBV18
DNA: TGTGCCAGCTCACCACCGGGGACAGAGTCAGGCTACACCTTC
CDR3: CASSPPGTESGYTF

D: NA
J: TRBJ1-4
size: NA
V: TRBV11-2
DNA: TGTGCCAGCAGCTTTACAGGGATTGGCGAAAAACTGTTTTTT
CDR3: CASSFTGIGEKLFF

D: TRBD1
J: TRBJ2-5
size: NA
V: TRBV5-1
DNA: TGCGCCAGCAGCCCGGGACAGGGTTATAGGGAGACCCAGTACTTC
CDR3: CASSPGQGYRETQYF

D: TRBD1
J: TRBJ2-1
size: NA
V: TRBV18
DNA: TGTGCCAGCTCCAGGGACAGGGAGGTCAATGAGCAGTTCTTC
CDR3: CASSRDREVNEQFF

D: NA
J: TRBJ2-3
size: few
V: TRBV6-5
DNA: TGTGCCAGCAGTTACTCGACAGTCACAGATACGCAGTATTTT
CDR3: CASSYSTVTDTQYF

D: NA
J: TRBJ2-1
size: NA
V: TRBV5-1
DNA: TGCGCCAGCAGCTTGGCCCTGGGCCCCTACAATGAGCAGTTCTTC
CDR3: CASSLALGPYNEQFF

D: TRBD2
J: TRBJ2-1
size: few
V: TRBV7-6
DNA: TGTGCCAGCAGCCCCGTGGTGTGGCGGGAGGGCTCGATCTTC
CDR3: CASSPVVWREGSIF

D: TRBD2
J: TRBJ2-7
size: few
V: TRBV7-2
DNA: TGTGCCAGCAGCTTAGCCCCCGGGACTAGCGACGACTACGAGCAGTACTTC
CDR3: CASSLAPGTSDDYEQYF

D: NA
J: TRBJ2-7
size: few
V: TRBV5-1
DNA: TGCGCCAGCAGCTTAGCCTCGCCCCCACTCGAGCAGTACTTC
CDR3: CASSLASPPLEQYF

D: NA
J: TRBJ2-7
size: NA
V: TRBV28
DNA: TGTGCCAGCAGTTTATATCGGGGTAGCTCCTACGAGCAGTACTTC
CDR3: CASSLYRGSSYEQYF